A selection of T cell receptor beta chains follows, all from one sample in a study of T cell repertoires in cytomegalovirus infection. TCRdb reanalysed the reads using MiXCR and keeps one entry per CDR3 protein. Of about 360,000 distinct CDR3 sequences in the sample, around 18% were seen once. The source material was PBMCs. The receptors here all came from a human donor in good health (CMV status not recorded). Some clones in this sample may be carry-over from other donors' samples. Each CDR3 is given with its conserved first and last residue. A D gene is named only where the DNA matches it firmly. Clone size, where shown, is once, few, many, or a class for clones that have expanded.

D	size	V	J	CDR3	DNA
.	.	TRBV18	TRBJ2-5	CASSPTPTETQYF	TGTGCCAGCTCACCGACCCCCACGGAGACCCAGTACTTC
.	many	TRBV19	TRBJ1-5	CASSNSRGTSNQPQHF	TGTGCCAGTAGTAATAGTCGGGGGACGAGCAATCAGCCCCAGCATTTT
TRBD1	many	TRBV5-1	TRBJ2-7	CASRQGDRGDEQYF	TGCGCCAGCAGACAGGGAGACAGGGGCGACGAGCAGTACTTC
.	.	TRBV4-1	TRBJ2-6	CASSQPRSGSSGANVLTF	TGCGCCAGCAGCCAACCTCGTTCCGGGAGCTCTGGGGCCAACGTCCTGACTTTC
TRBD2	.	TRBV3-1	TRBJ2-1	CASSSLAQTGGEQFF	TGTGCCAGCAGCTCACTAGCTCAAACGGGGGGTGAGCAGTTCTTC
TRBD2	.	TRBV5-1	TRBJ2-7	CASSLEREVYDEQYF	TGCGCCAGCAGCTTGGAGCGGGAGGTATACGACGAGCAGTACTTC
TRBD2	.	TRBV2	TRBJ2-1	CASSEGLRNEQFF	TGTGCCAGCAGTGAGGGACTACGAAATGAGCAGTTCTTC
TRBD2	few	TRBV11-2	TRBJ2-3	CASSSETSGSIDTQYF	TGTGCCAGCAGCTCGGAGACTAGCGGGAGTATAGATACGCAGTATTTT
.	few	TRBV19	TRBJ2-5	CASSMGLFVQETQYF	TGTGCCAGTAGTATGGGGCTCTTCGTCCAAGAGACCCAGTACTTC
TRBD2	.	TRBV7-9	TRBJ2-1	CASSRPSGTPYNEQFF	TGTGCCAGCAGCCGACCTAGCGGGACGCCCTACAATGAGCAGTTCTTC
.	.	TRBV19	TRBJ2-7	CASSPQADQTYEQYF	TGTGCCAGTAGTCCGCAAGCAGATCAGACCTACGAGCAGTACTTC
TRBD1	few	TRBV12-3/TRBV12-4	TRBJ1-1	CASSPTSDRAAEAFF	TGTGCCAGCAGTCCAACTTCAGACAGGGCCGCTGAAGCTTTCTTT
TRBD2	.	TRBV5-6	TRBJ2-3	CASGQLAGRPDTQYF	TGTGCCAGCGGACAACTAGCGGGGAGGCCAGATACGCAGTATTTT
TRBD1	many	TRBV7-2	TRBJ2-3	CASSLFQQGSGTDTQYF	TGTGCCAGCAGCTTATTTCAACAGGGGAGTGGCACAGATACGCAGTATTTT
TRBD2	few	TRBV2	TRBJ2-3	CAKRASGTDTQYF	TGTGCCAAAAGGGCTAGCGGGACAGATACGCAGTATTTT
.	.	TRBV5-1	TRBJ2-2	CASSLNRDGELFF	TGCGCCAGCAGCTTAAACAGGGACGGGGAGCTGTTTTTT
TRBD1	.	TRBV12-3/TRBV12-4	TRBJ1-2	CASRTQGAEGYTF	TGTGCCAGCAGGACACAGGGGGCTGAAGGCTACACCTTC
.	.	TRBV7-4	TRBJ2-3	CPSSPDTQYF	TGTCCCAGCAGCCCAGATACGCAGTATTTT
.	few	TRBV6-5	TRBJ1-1	CASNYRENTEAFF	TGTGCCAGCAATTACAGGGAGAACACTGAAGCTTTCTTT
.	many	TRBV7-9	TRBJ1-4	CASSPREANEKLFF	TGTGCCAGCAGTCCCCGGGAGGCTAATGAAAAACTGTTTTTT
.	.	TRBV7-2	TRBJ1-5	CASSLGQIYSNQPQHF	TGTGCCAGCAGCTTAGGACAGATCTATAGCAATCAGCCCCAGCATTTT
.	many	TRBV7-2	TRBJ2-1	CASSLAGHYNEQFF	TGTGCCAGCAGCTTAGCTGGGCACTACAATGAGCAGTTCTTC
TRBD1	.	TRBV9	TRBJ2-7	CASSVGTGGEQYF	TGTGCCAGCAGCGTGGGGACAGGGGGCGAGCAGTACTTC
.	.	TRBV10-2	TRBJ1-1	CASSDPTVLNTEAFF	TGCGCCAGCAGTGATCCTACCGTTTTGAACACTGAAGCTTTCTTT
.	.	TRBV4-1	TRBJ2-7	CASSQEGNEQYF	TGCGCCAGCAGCCAAGAAGGGAACGAGCAGTACTTC
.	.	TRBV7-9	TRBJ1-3	CASSPFGAGNTIYF	TGTGCCAGCAGCCCGTTCGGGGCAGGAAACACCATATATTTT
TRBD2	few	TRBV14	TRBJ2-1	CASSQWGGYNEQFF	TGTGCCAGCAGTCAGTGGGGGGGTTACAATGAGCAGTTCTTC
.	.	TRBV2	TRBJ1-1	CASSVGPNTEAFF	TGTGCCAGCAGTGTGGGCCCGAACACTGAAGCTTTCTTT
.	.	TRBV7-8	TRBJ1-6	CASSLRWGRAQLSLHF	TGTGCCAGCAGCTTACGGTGGGGCAGGGCACAACTGTCCCTCCACTTT
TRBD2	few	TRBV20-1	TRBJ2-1	CSARPFKRESYNEQFF	TGCAGTGCTAGGCCATTTAAGCGGGAATCCTACAATGAGCAGTTCTTC
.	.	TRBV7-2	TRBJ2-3	CASSSQATDTQYF	TGTGCCAGCAGCTCTCAGGCCACAGATACGCAGTATTTT
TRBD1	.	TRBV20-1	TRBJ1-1	CSARDPTGDTEAFF	TGCAGTGCTAGGGATCCGACAGGGGACACTGAAGCTTTCTTT
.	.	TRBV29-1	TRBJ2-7	CSVEDGGEQYF	TGCAGCGTTGAAGATGGCGGGGAGCAGTACTTC
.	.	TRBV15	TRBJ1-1	CATSMGLFRNTEAFF	TGTGCCACCTCCATGGGCTTATTTCGGAACACTGAAGCTTTCTTT
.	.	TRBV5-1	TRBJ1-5	CASSLEPGRGQPQHF	TGCGCCAGCAGCTTGGAACCTGGCCGGGGTCAGCCCCAGCATTTT
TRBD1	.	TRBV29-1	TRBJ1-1	CSALQGAHLEAFF	TGCAGCGCGCTCCAGGGGGCTCACCTTGAAGCTTTCTTT
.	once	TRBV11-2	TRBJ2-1	CASSGLGGYNEQFF	TGTGCCAGCAGCGGTCTCGGGGGCTACAATGAGCAGTTCTTC
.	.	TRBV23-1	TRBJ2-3	CVSGARQGGSTDTQYF	TGCGTCAGCGGAGCACGACAGGGAGGTAGCACAGATACGCAGTATTTT
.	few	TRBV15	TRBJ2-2	CATSSGGQAGTGELFF	TGTGCCACCAGCAGTGGGGGGCAGGCGGGCACCGGGGAGCTGTTTTTT
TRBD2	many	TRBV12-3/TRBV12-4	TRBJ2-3	CASSSGGGTDTQYF	TGTGCCAGTAGTAGCGGGGGGGGAACAGATACGCAGTATTTT
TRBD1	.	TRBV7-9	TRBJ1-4	CASSLVDRSNEKLFF	TGTGCCAGCAGCTTAGTGGACAGGAGTAATGAAAAACTGTTTTTT
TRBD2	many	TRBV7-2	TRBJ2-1	CASSYRWGRDNEQFF	TGTGCCAGCAGTTATCGCTGGGGGAGGGACAATGAGCAGTTCTTC
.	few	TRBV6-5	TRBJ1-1	CASRAQDGYYTEAFF	TGTGCCAGCAGGGCACAGGACGGATACTACACTGAAGCTTTCTTT
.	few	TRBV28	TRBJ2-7	CASSSSRAGANYEQYF	TGTGCCAGCAGTTCCTCCCGGGCAGGGGCTAACTACGAGCAGTACTTC
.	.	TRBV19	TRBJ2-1	CASSIGNYNEQFF	TGTGCCAGTAGTATAGGTAACTACAATGAGCAGTTCTTC
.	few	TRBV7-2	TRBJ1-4	CASSLWPTNEKLFF	TGTGCCAGCAGCTTATGGCCAACTAATGAAAAACTGTTTTTT
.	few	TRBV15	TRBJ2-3	CATSRDRVGTQYF	TGTGCCACCAGCAGAGATCGCGTCGGTACGCAGTATTTT
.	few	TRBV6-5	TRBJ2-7	CASSYDISYEQYF	TGTGCCAGCAGTTATGACATCTCCTACGAGCAGTACTTC
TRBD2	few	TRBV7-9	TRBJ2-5	CASRQGLAETQYF	TGTGCCAGCAGGCAGGGACTAGCAGAGACCCAGTACTTC
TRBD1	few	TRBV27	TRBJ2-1	CASRQGVYNEQFF	TGTGCCAGCAGACAGGGGGTTTACAATGAGCAGTTCTTC